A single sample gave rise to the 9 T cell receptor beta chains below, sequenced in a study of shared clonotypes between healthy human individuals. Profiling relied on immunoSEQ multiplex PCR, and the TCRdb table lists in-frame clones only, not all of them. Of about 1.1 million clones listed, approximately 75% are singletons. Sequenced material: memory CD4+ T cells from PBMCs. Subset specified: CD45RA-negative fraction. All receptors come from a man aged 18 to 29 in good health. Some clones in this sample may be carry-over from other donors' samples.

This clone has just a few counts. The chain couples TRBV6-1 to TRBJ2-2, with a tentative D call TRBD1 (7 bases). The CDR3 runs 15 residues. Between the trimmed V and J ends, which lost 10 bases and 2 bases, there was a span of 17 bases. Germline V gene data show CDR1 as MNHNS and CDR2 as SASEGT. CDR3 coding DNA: TGTGCCACCAAGGGGGCGGGGCGAAACACCGGGGAGCTGTTTTTT. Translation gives CATKGAGRNTGELFF.

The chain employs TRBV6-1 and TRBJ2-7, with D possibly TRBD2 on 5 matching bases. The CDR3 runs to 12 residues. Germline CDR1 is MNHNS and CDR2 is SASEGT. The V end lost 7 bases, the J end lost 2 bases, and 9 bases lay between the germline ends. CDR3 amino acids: CASTSGTYEQYF. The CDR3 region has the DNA TGTGCCAGCACCAGCGGAACCTACGAGCAGTACTTC.

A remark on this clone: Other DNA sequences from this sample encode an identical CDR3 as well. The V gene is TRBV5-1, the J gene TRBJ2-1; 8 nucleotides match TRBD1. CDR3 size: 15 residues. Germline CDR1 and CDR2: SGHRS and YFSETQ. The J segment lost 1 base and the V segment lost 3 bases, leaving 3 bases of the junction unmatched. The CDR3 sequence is CASSYRQGSYNEQFF. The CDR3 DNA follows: TGCGCCAGCAGCTATCGACAGGGGTCCTACAATGAGCAGTTCTTC.

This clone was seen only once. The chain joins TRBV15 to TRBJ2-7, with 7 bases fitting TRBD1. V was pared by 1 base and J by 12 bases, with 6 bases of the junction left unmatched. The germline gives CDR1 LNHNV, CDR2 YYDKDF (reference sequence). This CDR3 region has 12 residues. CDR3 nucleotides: TGTGCCACCAGCAGAGTTGGGACAGTTCTGTACTTC. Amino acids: CATSRVGTVLYF.

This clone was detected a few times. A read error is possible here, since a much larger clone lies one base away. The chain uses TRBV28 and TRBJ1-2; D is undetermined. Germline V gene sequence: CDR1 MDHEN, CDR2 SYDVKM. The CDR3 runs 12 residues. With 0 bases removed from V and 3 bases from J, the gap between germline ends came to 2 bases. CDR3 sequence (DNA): TGTGCCAGCAGTTTATGGGACTATGGCTACACCTTC. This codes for CASSLWDYGYTF.

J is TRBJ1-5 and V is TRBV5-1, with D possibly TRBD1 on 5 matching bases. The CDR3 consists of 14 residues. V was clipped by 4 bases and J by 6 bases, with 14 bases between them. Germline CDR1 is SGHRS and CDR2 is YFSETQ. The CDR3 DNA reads TGCGCCAGCAGCCCGAGGCCCGGGGCTCAGCCCCAGCATTTT. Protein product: CASSPRPGAQPQHF.

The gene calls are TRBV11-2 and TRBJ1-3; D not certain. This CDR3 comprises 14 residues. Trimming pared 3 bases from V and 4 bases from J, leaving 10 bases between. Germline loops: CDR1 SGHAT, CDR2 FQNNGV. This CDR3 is CASSFVRAGNTIYF. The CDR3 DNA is TGTGCCAGCAGCTTCGTGCGGGCCGGAAACACCATATATTTT.

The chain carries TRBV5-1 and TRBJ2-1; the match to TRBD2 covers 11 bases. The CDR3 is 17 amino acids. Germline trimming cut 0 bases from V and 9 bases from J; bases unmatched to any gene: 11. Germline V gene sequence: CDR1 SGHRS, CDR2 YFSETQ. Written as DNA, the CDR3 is TGCGCCAGCAGCTTGGAGAGTACTAGCGGGAGAGTCAGTGAGCAGTTCTTC. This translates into CASSLESTSGRVSEQFF.

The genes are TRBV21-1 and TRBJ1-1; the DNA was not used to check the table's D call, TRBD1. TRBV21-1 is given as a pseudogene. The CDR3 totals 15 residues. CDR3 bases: TGTGCCAGCAGAATAACAGGGGCCGCGGACACTGAAGCTTTCTTT. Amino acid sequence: CASRITGAADTEAFF.